Shown below are 29 T cell receptor beta chains from a single sample sequenced in a study of blood T cell repertoires in COVID-19. Libraries were prepared by immunoSEQ multiplex PCR; TCRdb keeps only in-frame clonotypes and omits some of them. The table lists around 72,000 clones, over 65% of them singletons. The sequenced sample consisted of peripheral blood. Receptor source: an elderly woman with acute or convalescent COVID-19.

This clone was observed a few times. The chain has TRBV30 and TRBJ2-7; D possibly corresponds to TRBD1 (7 bases). Per germline, CDR1 GTSNPN and CDR2 SVGIG (reference sequence). V was clipped by 1 base and J by 3 bases, with 16 bases between them. This CDR3 contains 15 residues. The CDR3 sequence is CAWSGGGTVNYEQYF. As DNA, the CDR3 is TGTGCCTGGAGTGGGGGCGGGACAGTTAACTACGAGCAGTACTTC. The full variable domain, completed using reference TRBV30 and TRBJ2-7, is SQTIHQWPATLVQPVGSPLSLECTVEGTSNPNLYWYRQAAGRGLQLLFYSVGIGQISSEVPQNLSASRPQDRQFILSSKKLLLSDSGFYLCAWSGGGTVNYEQYFGPGTRLTVT.

This sequence joins TRBV7-2 and TRBJ2-2, with 13 bases aligning to TRBD2. V lost 1 base, J lost 3 bases, and 8 bases stayed unmatched. This CDR3 comprises 19 residues. In germline, CDR1 is SGHTA, CDR2 FQGNSA. The CDR3 DNA is TGTGCCAGCAGCTTAGGCCCTCGACTAGCGGGGGGTCACACCGGGGAGCTGTTTTTT. It specifies CASSLGPRLAGGHTGELFF.

The chain has TRBV9 and TRBJ2-3; weak D call: TRBD2 (5 bases). The CDR3 runs 15 residues. Germline V lookup: CDR1 SGDLS, CDR2 YYNGEE. Trimming stripped 0 bases from V and 0 bases from J, with 8 bases between. This chain's CDR3 is CASSVGWESTDTQYF. The CDR3 DNA reads TGTGCCAGCAGCGTAGGATGGGAGAGCACAGATACGCAGTATTTT.

This chain links TRBV18 with TRBJ1-5; D remains unclear. There are 14 residues in the CDR3. The V end was cut by 8 bases, the J end by 4 bases, with 15 bases between. Germline V gives CDR1 KGHSH, CDR2 LQKENI. Written as DNA, the CDR3 is TGTGCCAGCGACGCGGGAGGGAGAAATCAGCCCCAGCATTTT. This translates into CASDAGGRNQPQHF.

V and J are TRBV7-6 and TRBJ2-6; the match to TRBD1 covers 7 bases. The junction had 10 bases not matched to a gene; V was cut back by 5 bases and J by 0 bases. The CDR3 has 18 residues. Germline assignment: CDR1 SGHVS and CDR2 FNYEAQ. The CDR3, as DNA: TGTGCCAGCAGCCTCCGGGACAGACACTTCTCTGGGGCCAACGTCCTGACTTTC. Protein: CASSLRDRHFSGANVLTF.

The DNA of the CDR3 is TGTGCCAGCAGTGAAGCCGGGACAGCCATTTCGAAGACCCAGTACTTC. Its protein product is CASSEAGTAISKTQYF. V is TRBV2 and J is TRBJ2-5, with 7 bases lining up with TRBD1. This CDR3 is 16 amino acids long. J gave up 6 bases and V 0 bases, and 10 bases lay outside the gene matches. The germline V gene has CDR1 SNHLY and CDR2 FYNNEI.

J is TRBJ1-2 and V is TRBV6-1; D is undetermined. Trimming pared 2 bases from V and 8 bases from J, leaving 15 bases between. The CDR3 extends over 14 amino acids. CDR1 and CDR2 from the germline V gene are MNHNS and SASEGT. The CDR3 nucleotides read TGTGCCAGCAGTGAACTAAGCTCCCCACGAGGCTACACCTTC. This gives the protein CASSELSSPRGYTF.

J is TRBJ1-6 and V is TRBV2; 10 bases are shared with TRBD1. The CDR3 covers 16 residues. Trimming removed 8 bases from V and 5 bases from J; junction bases left unmatched: 9. The germline CDR1 and CDR2 sequences are SNHLY and FYNNEI. For the CDR3, the DNA is TGTGCCAGCGGGAGACAGGGGGCGAGGAATAATTCACCCCTCCACTTT. Translating it yields CASGRQGARNNSPLHF.

The V gene is TRBV5-4, the J gene TRBJ2-7; 10 positions agree with TRBD2. The trim removed 0 bases at V and 9 bases at J, leaving 12 bases unmatched. Germline lookup yields CDR1 SGHNT and CDR2 YYREEE (reference sequence). This CDR3 contains 16 residues. CDR3 nucleotide sequence: TGTGCCAGCAGCTTGGCTCTAGCGGGAGTTAATTCTGGGCAGTACTTC. Protein: CASSLALAGVNSGQYF. Full variable domain (outside the CDR3, taken from reference TRBV5-4 and TRBJ2-7): ETGVTQSPTHLIKTRGQQVTLRCSSQSGHNTVSWYQQALGQGPQFIFQYYREEENGRGNFPPRFSGLQFPNYSSELNVNALELDDSALYLCASSLALAGVNSGQYFGPGTRLTVT.

The rearrangement uses TRBV16 and TRBJ1-2; D is perhaps TRBD1 (6 bases). In germline, CDR1 is KGHSY, CDR2 FQNENV. This CDR3 is built from 13 residues. Trimming stripped 1 base from V and 8 bases from J, with 11 bases between. The CDR3 region is CASSQFNRAGYTF. The CDR3 DNA follows: TGTGCCAGCAGCCAATTCAACAGGGCCGGCTACACCTTC.

The chain recombines TRBV7-9 with TRBJ2-7, with 10 bases matching TRBD1. V dropped 6 bases and J dropped 6; count of bases not matched to a gene: 11. Per germline, CDR1 SEHNR and CDR2 FQNEAQ (reference sequence). The CDR3 length is 15 residues. This CDR3 reads CASSSLRDRGGEQYF. CDR3 coding DNA: TGTGCCAGCAGTTCCCTCCGGGACAGGGGTGGCGAGCAGTACTTC.

This clone was counted a single time. The chain couples TRBV6-1 to TRBJ1-6, with a possible D match to TRBD1 (5 bases). The CDR3 loop spans 16 amino acids. The germline V gene has CDR1 MNHNS and CDR2 SASEGT. Trimming took 2 bases from V and 6 from J, leaving 14 bases between them. CDR3 residues: CASSEFGGTINSPLHF. The CDR3 DNA is TGTGCCAGCAGTGAATTTGGGGGGACCATTAATTCACCCCTCCACTTT.

The chain uses TRBV5-6 and TRBJ2-1, with 10 bases lining up with TRBD1. The J segment lost 8 bases and the V segment lost 4 bases, leaving 6 bases of the junction unmatched. From germline, CDR1 is SGHDT and CDR2 YYEEEE. CDR3 size: 14 residues. The DNA for the CDR3 is TGTGCCAGCAGCGTTCGACAGGGGGCTCATGAGCAGTTCTTC. It encodes CASSVRQGAHEQFF.

The chain has TRBV7-8 and TRBJ2-7; a weak D match, TRBD1 (5 bases). The germline V gene has CDR1 SGHVS and CDR2 FQNEAQ. The CDR3 runs 16 residues. V shed 5 bases and J shed 2 bases, with 19 bases lying between them. Here the CDR3 reads CASSLTTVNKPYEQYF. DNA for the CDR3: TGTGCCAGCAGCCTAACGACAGTTAACAAACCCTACGAGCAGTACTTC.

V gene TRBV12-3 or TRBV12-4 combines with J gene TRBJ1-2; D gene ambiguous. The V gene lost 3 bases and the J gene lost 4 bases, with 9 bases spanning the gap. The CDR3 has 13 residues. The CDR3 is CASSLIAAYGYTF. The CDR3 DNA reads as TGTGCCAGCAGTTTGATAGCAGCCTATGGCTACACCTTC.

This clone was observed once. This chain connects TRBV12-5 to TRBJ1-2; the D gene is possibly TRBD1 (6 bases). The CDR3 sequence is 13 residues long. V was trimmed by 1 base and J by 6 bases, leaving 9 bases between them. Germline-derived CDR1 and CDR2 are LGHNT and FRNRAP. In DNA form, the CDR3 reads TGTGCTAGTGGTTTGGCGACAGGCAATGGCTACACCTTC. Translating gives CASGLATGNGYTF. The whole variable domain, filled in from reference TRBV12-5 and TRBJ1-2, reads DARVTQTPRHKVTEMGQEVTMRCQPILGHNTVFWYRQTMMQGLELLAYFRNRAPLDDSGMPKDRFSAEMPDATLATLKIQPSEPRDSAVYFCASGLATGNGYTFGSGTRLTVV.

The rearrangement links TRBV12-3 or TRBV12-4 to TRBJ2-7, with no clear D. CDR3 length: 11 amino acids. The V end was cut by 6 bases, the J end by 1 base, with 4 bases between. CDR3 residues: CASRSSYEQYF. Written as DNA, the CDR3 is TGTGCCAGCAGGAGTTCCTACGAGCAGTACTTC.

The J gene is TRBJ1-5, the V gene TRBV5-1; D may be TRBD1 (6 bases). This CDR3 spans 16 amino acids. Per the germline V gene, CDR1 is SGHRS and CDR2 is YFSETQ. Between the trimmed V and J ends, which lost 0 bases and 1 base, there was a span of 11 bases. The CDR3 loop is CASSLAPGESNQPQHF. CDR3 in DNA: TGCGCCAGCAGCTTGGCGCCAGGGGAGAGCAATCAGCCCCAGCATTTT.

This clone was seen just once. This chain uses TRBV6-5 with TRBJ2-5, with 8 bases aligning to TRBD2. CDR3 size: 14 residues. CDR1 MNHEY and CDR2 SVGAGI come from the germline V gene. The ends lost 5 bases at V and 5 bases at J; junction bases unmatched: 7. CDR3 DNA sequence: TGTGCCAGCAGTAGTAACGGGGGGGCCGAGACCCAGTACTTC. This codes for CASSSNGGAETQYF.

The sample holds one count of this clone. This chain links TRBV15 with TRBJ1-1; D gene ambiguous. Germline V CDR1 and CDR2: LNHNV, YYDKDF (reference sequence). The V end was cut by 4 bases, the J end by 1 base, with 7 bases between. This CDR3 region has 13 residues. The CDR3 nucleotides are TGTGCCACCAGCACCGACTCGAACACTGAAGCTTTCTTT. This gives the protein CATSTDSNTEAFF.

The chain recombines TRBV6-5 with TRBJ2-2; the D gene is possibly TRBD1 (6 bases). The V gene's germline CDR1 is MNHEY and CDR2 SVGAGI. Trimming took off 6 bases at V and 3 bases at J, with 11 bases between the two ends. CDR3 size: 14 residues. In DNA form, the CDR3 reads TGTGCCAGCAGCCCAGGACAGTACACCGGGGAGCTGTTTTTT. It specifies CASSPGQYTGELFF.

The chain combines TRBV12-5 with TRBJ1-1, with 7 bases fitting TRBD1. The CDR3 is 16 amino acids. J was trimmed by 5 bases and V by 6 bases; bases with no gene match: 15. CDR1 is LGHNT, CDR2 FRNRAP, per germline. Written as DNA, the CDR3 is TGTGCTAGTGGCCCTCGACAGGGCGGTGAGGGGACTGAAGCTTTCTTT. Translating gives CASGPRQGGEGTEAFF.

The chain recombines TRBV6-2 or TRBV6-3 with TRBJ1-2; TRBD1 matches 7 bases. This CDR3 is built from 12 residues. Germline V gene sequence: CDR1 MNHEY, CDR2 SVGEGT. The junction had 4 bases not matched to a gene; V was cut back by 6 bases and J by 6 bases. This CDR3 reads CASSGQADGYTF. The CDR3 DNA is TGTGCCAGCAGCGGACAGGCCGATGGCTACACCTTC.

The V gene is TRBV19, the J gene TRBJ2-7; the D gene is possibly TRBD2 (6 bases). Trimming stripped 8 bases from V and 3 bases from J, with 20 bases between. CDR1 is LNHDA, CDR2 SQIVND, per germline (reference sequence). The CDR3 loop spans 15 amino acids. CDR3 bases: TGTGCCAGTGCGGAGGGGACTGCTCGGTACTACGAGCAGTACTTC. It specifies CASAEGTARYYEQYF.

V is TRBV10-1 and J is TRBJ2-5, with 9 bases that match TRBD2. This CDR3 comprises 13 residues. J gave up 4 bases and V 4 bases, and 1 base lay outside the gene matches. Germline V gene sequence: CDR1 WNHNN, CDR2 SYGVQD (reference sequence). The CDR3 is CASSVLAGETQYF. Written as DNA, the CDR3 is TGCGCCAGCAGTGTACTAGCGGGAGAGACCCAGTACTTC.

The V call is TRBV7-9, the J call TRBJ1-1; no firm D call. This CDR3 is built from 15 residues. CDR1 and CDR2 from the germline V gene are SEHNR and FQNEAQ (reference sequence). Trimming cost V 5 bases and J 1 base, with 14 bases left between them. In DNA form, the CDR3 reads TGTGCCAGCAGCGCATCAGAGGTTTCGAACACTGAAGCTTTCTTT. Translating gives CASSASEVSNTEAFF.

The chain uses TRBV30 and TRBJ2-2; possibly TRBD1 for D (6 bases). The CDR3 runs to 15 residues. CDR1 and CDR2 (germline): GTSNPN, SVGIG (reference sequence). Trimming cost V 2 bases and J 3 bases, with 13 bases left between them. CDR3 DNA: TGTGCCTGGAGTATCCAGGGGACATACACCGGGGAGCTGTTTTTT. Translated, it gives CAWSIQGTYTGELFF. Full variable domain (rest looked up from reference TRBV30 and TRBJ2-2): SQTIHQWPATLVQPVGSPLSLECTVEGTSNPNLYWYRQAAGRGLQLLFYSVGIGQISSEVPQNLSASRPQDRQFILSSKKLLLSDSGFYLCAWSIQGTYTGELFFGEGSRLTVL.

The chain uses TRBV2 and TRBJ1-2, with D uncertain. CDR3 length: 15 residues. Germline V lookup: CDR1 SNHLY, CDR2 FYNNEI. The V end was cut by 5 bases, the J end by 4 bases, with 17 bases between. CDR3 in DNA: TGTGCCAGCAGTTCACCTCTAGCGGCGGGCTATGGCTACACCTTC. Protein: CASSSPLAAGYGYTF.

V usage is TRBV12-3 or TRBV12-4 and J usage is TRBJ2-7; 8 bases are shared with TRBD2. The J segment lost 5 bases and the V segment lost 1 base, leaving 1 base of the junction unmatched. This CDR3 is built from 13 residues. CDR3 protein: CASSLGLANEQYF. CDR3 sequence (DNA): TGTGCCAGCAGTTTAGGACTAGCGAACGAGCAGTACTTC.